The TCR beta chain under discussion was sequenced for a study of breast tumors, draining lymph nodes, adjacent tissues. TCRdb reprocessed the multiplex PCR reads via MiXCR and lists one record per CDR3 protein. Seen here are nearly 200,000 distinct CDR3 sequences, around 33% observed once, and the top ten hold 4.3%. The germline V gene has CDR1 SGHRS and CDR2 YFSETQ. This CDR3 spans 18 amino acids. The V end lost 4 bases, the J end lost 9 bases, and 26 bases lay between the germline ends. The study's findings and limits: The data were judged consistent with most tumor T cells coming from lymph node and expanding in tumor. Tumor repertoires ranked between lymph nodes and nontumor tissue in diversity, with V and J gene preferences.

Breast cancer patients provided tissue from their axillary draining lymph nodes. A note on this clonotype: Its target is not known.

This receptor was identified in a female donor with breast cancer. Some clones in this sample may be carry-over from other donors' samples. Sequencing used axillary lymph node tissue. The V call is TRBV5-1, the J call TRBJ1-6; D possibly corresponds to TRBD1 (6 bases). The CDR3 sequence: CASSPTQGQGQGCSPLHF. CDR3 sequence (DNA): TGCGCCAGCAGCCCCACCCAGGGACAAGGCCAAGGGTGTTCACCCCTCCACTTT.